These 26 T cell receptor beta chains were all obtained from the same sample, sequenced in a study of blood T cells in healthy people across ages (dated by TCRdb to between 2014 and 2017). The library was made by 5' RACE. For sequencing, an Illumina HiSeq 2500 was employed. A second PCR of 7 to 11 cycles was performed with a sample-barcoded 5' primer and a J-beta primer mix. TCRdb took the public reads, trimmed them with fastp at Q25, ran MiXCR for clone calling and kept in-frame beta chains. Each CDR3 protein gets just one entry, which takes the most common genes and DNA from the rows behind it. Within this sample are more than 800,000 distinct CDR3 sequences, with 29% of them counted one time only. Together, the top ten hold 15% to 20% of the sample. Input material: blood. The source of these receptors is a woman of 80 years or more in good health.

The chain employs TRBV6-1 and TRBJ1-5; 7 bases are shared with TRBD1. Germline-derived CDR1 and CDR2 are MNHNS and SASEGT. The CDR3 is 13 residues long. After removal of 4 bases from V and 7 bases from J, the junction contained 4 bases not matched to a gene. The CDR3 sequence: CASSAWTGQPQHF. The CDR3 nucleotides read TGTGCCAGCAGTGCTTGGACAGGCCAGCCCCAGCATTTT.

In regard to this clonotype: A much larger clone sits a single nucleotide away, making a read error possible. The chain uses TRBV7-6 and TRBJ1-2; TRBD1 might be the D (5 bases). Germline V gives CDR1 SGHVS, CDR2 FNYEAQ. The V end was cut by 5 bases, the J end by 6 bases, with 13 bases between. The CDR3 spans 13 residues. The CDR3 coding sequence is TGTGCCAGCAGCCCGGACGGGGCCGATGGCTACACCTTC. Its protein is CASSPDGADGYTF. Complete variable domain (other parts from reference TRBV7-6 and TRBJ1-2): GAGVSQSPRYKVTKRGQDVALRCDPISGHVSLYWYRQALGQGPEFLTYFNYEAQQDKSGLPNDRFSAERPEGSISTLTIQRTEQRDSAMYRCASSPDGADGYTFGSGTRLTVV.

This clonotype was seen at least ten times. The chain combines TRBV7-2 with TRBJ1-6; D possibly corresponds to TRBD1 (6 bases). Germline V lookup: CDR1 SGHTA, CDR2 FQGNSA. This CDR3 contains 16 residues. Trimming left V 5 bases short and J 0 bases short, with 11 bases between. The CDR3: CASSRDRSSYNSPLHF. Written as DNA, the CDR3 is TGTGCCAGCAGCCGAGACAGGAGCTCCTATAATTCACCCCTCCACTTT.

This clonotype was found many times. The chain's CDR3 is CASSLNTNYGYTF. The CDR3 DNA is TGTGCCAGCAGCTTGAATACTAACTATGGCTACACCTTC. The genes are TRBV27 and TRBJ1-2; D gene uncertain. Trimming stripped 6 bases from V and 0 bases from J, with 8 bases between. This CDR3 is 13 amino acids long. Germline assignment: CDR1 MNHEY and CDR2 SMNVEV (reference sequence).

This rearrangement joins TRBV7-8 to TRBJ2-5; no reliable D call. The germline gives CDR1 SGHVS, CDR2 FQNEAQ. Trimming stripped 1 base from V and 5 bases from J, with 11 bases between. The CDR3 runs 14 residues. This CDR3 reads CASSLGARDETQYF. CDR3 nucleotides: TGTGCCAGCAGCTTAGGGGCCAGAGACGAGACCCAGTACTTC.

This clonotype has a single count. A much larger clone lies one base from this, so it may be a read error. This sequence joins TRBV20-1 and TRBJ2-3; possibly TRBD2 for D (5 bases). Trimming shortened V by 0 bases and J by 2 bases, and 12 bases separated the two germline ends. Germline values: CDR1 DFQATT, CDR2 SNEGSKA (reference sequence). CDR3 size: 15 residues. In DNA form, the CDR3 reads TGCAGTGCTAGAGATGAGCGGCTCTTCACAGATACGCAGTATTTT. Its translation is CSARDERLFTDTQYF.

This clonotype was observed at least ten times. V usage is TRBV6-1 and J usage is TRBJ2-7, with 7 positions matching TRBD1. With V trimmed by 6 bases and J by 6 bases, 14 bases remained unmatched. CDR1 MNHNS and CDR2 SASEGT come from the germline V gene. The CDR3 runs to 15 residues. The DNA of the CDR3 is TGTGCCAGCAGACCCACAGGGGTCCCCCGCCGCGAGCAGTACTTC. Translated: CASRPTGVPRREQYF.

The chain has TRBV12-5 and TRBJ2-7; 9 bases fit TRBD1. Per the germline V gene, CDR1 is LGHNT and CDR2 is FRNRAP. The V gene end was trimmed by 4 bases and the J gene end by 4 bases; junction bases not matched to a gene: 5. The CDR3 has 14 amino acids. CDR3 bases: TGTGCTAGTGGTTCCGGGACAGGGCTTTACGAGCAGTACTTC. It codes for CASGSGTGLYEQYF. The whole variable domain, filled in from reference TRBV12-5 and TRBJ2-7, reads DARVTQTPRHKVTEMGQEVTMRCQPILGHNTVFWYRQTMMQGLELLAYFRNRAPLDDSGMPKDRFSAEMPDATLATLKIQPSEPRDSAVYFCASGSGTGLYEQYFGPGTRLTVT.

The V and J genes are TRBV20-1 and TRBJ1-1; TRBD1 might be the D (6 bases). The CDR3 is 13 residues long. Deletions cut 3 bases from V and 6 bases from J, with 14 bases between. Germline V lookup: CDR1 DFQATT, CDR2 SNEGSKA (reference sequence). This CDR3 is CSASMGAGAEAFF. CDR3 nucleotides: TGCAGTGCTAGTATGGGGGCGGGTGCTGAAGCTTTCTTT.

This CDR3 is CASSNWWGAETQYF. DNA for the CDR3: TGTGCCAGCAGCAATTGGTGGGGGGCAGAGACCCAGTACTTC. J is TRBJ2-5 and V is TRBV5-6; TRBD1 or TRBD2 may be the D gene (6 bases each). Germline V lookup: CDR1 SGHDT, CDR2 YYEEEE. The V gene lost 4 bases and the J gene lost 4 bases, with 14 bases spanning the gap. CDR3 size: 14 residues.

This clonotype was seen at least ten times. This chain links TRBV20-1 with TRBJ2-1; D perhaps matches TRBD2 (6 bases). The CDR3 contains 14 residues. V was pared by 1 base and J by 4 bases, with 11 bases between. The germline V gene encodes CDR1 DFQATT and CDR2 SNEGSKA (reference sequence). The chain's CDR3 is CSARVGGRYNEQFF. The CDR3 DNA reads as TGCAGTGCTAGAGTCGGGGGTCGGTACAATGAGCAGTTCTTC.

The CDR3 spells CASSYPLGSGGRGEQYF. In DNA, the CDR3 is TGTGCCAGCAGTTACCCCCTAGGGAGCGGGGGGAGGGGTGAGCAGTACTTC. The rearrangement links TRBV6-2 or TRBV6-3 to TRBJ2-5; TRBD2 agrees at 9 bases. This CDR3 comprises 17 residues. Per the germline V gene, CDR1 is MNHEY and CDR2 is SVGEGT. Unmatched junction bases numbered 18, after V lost 2 bases and J lost 11 bases.

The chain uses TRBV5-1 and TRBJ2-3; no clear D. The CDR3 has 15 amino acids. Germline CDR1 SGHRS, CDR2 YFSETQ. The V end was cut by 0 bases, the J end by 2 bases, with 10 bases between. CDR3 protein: CASSLADPVTDTQYF. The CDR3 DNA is TGCGCCAGCAGCTTGGCGGACCCGGTCACAGATACGCAGTATTTT.

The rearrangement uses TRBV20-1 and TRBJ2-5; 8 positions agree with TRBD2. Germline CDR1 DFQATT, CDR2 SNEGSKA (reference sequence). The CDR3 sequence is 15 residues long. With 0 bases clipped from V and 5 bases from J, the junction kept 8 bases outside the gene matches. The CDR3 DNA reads TGCAGTGCTAGAGATAGGCGGGGGGTCTGGGAGACCCAGTACTTC. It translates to CSARDRRGVWETQYF.

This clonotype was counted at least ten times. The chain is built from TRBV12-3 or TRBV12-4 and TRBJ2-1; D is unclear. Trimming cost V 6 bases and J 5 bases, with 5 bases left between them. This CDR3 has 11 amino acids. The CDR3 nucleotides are TGTGCCAGCAGCCCCGACAATGAGCAGTTCTTC. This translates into CASSPDNEQFF.

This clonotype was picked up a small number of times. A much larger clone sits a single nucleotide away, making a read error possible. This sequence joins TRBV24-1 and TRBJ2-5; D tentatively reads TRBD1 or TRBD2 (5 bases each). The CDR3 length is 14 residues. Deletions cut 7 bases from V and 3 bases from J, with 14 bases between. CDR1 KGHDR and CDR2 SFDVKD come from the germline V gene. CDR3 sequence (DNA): TGTGCCACCAGGGACTCTCGACAGAAAGAGACCCAGTACTTC. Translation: CATRDSRQKETQYF.

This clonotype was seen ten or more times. The CDR3 region has the DNA TGTGCCAGCAGCCTTCGGACTAGCGGGTCGTCAGATACGCAGTATTTT. Translation gives CASSLRTSGSSDTQYF. The chain uses TRBV6-1 and TRBJ2-3, with 11 bases identical to TRBD2. Germline V CDR1 and CDR2: MNHNS, SASEGT. The V and J ends lost 6 bases and 4 bases, in that order; junction bases with no gene match: 9. This CDR3 is built from 16 residues.

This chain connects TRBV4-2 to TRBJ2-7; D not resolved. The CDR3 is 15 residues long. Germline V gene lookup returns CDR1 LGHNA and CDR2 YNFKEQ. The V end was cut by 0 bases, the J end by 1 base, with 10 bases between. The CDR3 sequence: CASSQEWHISYEQYF. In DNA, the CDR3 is TGTGCCAGCAGCCAAGAATGGCACATTTCCTACGAGCAGTACTTC.

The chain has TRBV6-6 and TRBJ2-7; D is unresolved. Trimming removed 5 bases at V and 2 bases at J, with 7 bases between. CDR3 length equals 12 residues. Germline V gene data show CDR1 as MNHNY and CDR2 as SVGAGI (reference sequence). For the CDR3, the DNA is TGTGCCAGCAGTGACGGAGCCTACGAGCAGTACTTC. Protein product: CASSDGAYEQYF.

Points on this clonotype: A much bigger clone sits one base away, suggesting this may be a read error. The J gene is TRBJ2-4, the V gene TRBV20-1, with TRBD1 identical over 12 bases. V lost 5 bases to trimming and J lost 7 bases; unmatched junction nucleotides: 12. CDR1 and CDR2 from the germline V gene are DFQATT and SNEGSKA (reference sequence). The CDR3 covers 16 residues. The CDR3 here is CSAPGQGAIGRNIQYF. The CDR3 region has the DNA TGCAGTGCTCCGGGACAGGGGGCGATTGGACGGAACATTCAGTACTTC.

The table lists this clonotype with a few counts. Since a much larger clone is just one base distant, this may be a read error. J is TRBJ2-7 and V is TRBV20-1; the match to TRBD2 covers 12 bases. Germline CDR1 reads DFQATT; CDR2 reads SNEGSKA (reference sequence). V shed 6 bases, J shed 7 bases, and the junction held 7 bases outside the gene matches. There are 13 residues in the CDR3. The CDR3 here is CSALAGGPREQYF. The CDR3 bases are TGCAGTGCCCTAGCGGGGGGGCCCCGGGAGCAGTACTTC.

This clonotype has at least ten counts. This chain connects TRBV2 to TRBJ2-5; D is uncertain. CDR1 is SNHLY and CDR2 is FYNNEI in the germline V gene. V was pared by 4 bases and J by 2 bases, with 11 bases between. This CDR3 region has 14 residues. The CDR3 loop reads CASSGLVRQETQYF. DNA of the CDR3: TGTGCCAGCAGTGGACTGGTAAGACAAGAGACCCAGTACTTC.

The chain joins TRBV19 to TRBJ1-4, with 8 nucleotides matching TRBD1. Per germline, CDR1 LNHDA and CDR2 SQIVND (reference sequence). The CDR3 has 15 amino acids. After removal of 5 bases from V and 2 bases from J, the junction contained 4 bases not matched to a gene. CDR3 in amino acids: CASSGGQATNEKLFF. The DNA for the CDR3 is TGTGCCAGTAGTGGGGGACAGGCTACTAATGAAAAACTGTTTTTT. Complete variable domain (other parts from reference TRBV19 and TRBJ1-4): DGGITQSPKYLFRKEGQNVTLSCEQNLNHDAMYWYRQDPGQGLRLIYYSQIVNDFQKGDIAEGYSVSREKKESFPLTVTSAQKNPTAFYLCASSGGQATNEKLFFGSGTQLSVL.

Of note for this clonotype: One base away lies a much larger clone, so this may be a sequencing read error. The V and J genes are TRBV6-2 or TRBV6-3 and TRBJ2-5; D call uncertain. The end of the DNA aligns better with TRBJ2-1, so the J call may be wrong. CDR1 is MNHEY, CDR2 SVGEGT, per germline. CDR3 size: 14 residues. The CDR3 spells CASSYGVGQETQFF. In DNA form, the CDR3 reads TGTGCCAGCAGTTACGGGGTAGGGCAAGAGACCCAGTTCTTC.

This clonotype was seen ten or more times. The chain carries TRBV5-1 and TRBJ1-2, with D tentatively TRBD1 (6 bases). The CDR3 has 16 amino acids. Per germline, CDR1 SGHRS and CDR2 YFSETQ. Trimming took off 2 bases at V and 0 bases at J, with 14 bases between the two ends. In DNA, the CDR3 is TGCGCCAGCAGCTTTAACCGGGACACTTCTAACTATGGCTACACCTTC. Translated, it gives CASSFNRDTSNYGYTF.

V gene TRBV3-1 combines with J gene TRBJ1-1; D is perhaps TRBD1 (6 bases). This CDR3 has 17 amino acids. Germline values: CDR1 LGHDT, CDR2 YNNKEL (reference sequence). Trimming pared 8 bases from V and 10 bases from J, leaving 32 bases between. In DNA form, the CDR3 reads TGTGCCAGCGGAGGGTCCTCCCCGCGGACAGCAACCAATCCAGCTTTCTTT. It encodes CASGGSSPRTATNPAFF.